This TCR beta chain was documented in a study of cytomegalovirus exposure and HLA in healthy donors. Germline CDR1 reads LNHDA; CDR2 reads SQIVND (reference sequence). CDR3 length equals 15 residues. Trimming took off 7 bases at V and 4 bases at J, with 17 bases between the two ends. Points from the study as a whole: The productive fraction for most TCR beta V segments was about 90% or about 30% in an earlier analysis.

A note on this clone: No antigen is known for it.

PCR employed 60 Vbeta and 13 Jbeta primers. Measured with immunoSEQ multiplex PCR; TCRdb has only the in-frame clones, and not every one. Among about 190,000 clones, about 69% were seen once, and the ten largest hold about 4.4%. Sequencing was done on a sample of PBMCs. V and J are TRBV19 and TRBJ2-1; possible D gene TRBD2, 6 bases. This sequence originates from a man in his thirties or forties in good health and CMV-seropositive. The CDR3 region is CASTGTGLTYNEQFF. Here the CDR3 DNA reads TGTGCCAGTACGGGGACGGGACTTACATACAATGAGCAGTTCTTC.